This is a list of T cell receptor beta chains from one sample in a study of TIL therapy for anti-PD-1-resistant metastatic lung cancer. The protocol was immunoSEQ multiplex PCR, while the TCRdb copy is restricted to in-frame clones and leaves out a portion. This sample has tens of thousands of clones; about two thirds occur once, and the top ten carry about 2%. Sequencing was performed on blood, taken at baseline. The receptors derive from a person aged 25-85 years with non-small cell lung cancer. The conserved cysteine and the conserved F or W are not part of the CDR3 here. A row's size may be missing; if present it is once, few, many or a size class.

V: TRBV2; J: TRBJ2-5; size: NA; CDR3: ASSLRSEETQY
V: TRBV6-5; J: TRBJ2-2; size: NA; CDR3: ASSPGGAARRELF
V: TRBV28; J: TRBJ1-3; size: NA; CDR3: ASSFEGSGNTIY
V: TRBV6-2/TRBV6-3; J: TRBJ1-1; size: NA; CDR3: ASSYSTRGGTGKGTEAF
V: TRBV4-3; J: TRBJ1-3; size: NA; CDR3: ASSQDLTGAIY
V: TRBV30; J: TRBJ2-7; size: NA; CDR3: AWSVRLAYEQY
V: TRBV5-1; J: TRBJ1-2; size: NA; CDR3: ASSLGGGGHGYT
V: TRBV10-1; J: TRBJ1-6; size: once; CDR3: ASSRDGGDSPLH
V: TRBV10-3; J: TRBJ2-1; size: NA; CDR3: AIRGLAGSDNEQF
V: TRBV7-9; J: TRBJ2-1; size: NA; CDR3: ASSLALAGTYNEQF
V: TRBV13; J: TRBJ2-1; size: NA; CDR3: ASSLNLLYEQF
V: TRBV6-5; J: TRBJ1-1; size: NA; CDR3: ASSWVPYTEAF
V: TRBV12-5; J: TRBJ2-2; size: NA; CDR3: ASGLFSYANTGELF
V: TRBV10-3; J: TRBJ1-2; size: NA; CDR3: AISEPQGLDNYGYT
V: TRBV19; J: TRBJ1-5; size: few; CDR3: ASSGGTAAGQPQH
V: TRBV7-2; J: TRBJ1-2; size: NA; CDR3: ASSFATTYGYT
V: TRBV7-9; J: TRBJ2-1; size: medium-sized; CDR3: ASSLSLAGTYNEQF
V: TRBV2; J: TRBJ2-3; size: NA; CDR3: ASSRQSSTDTQY
V: TRBV30; J: TRBJ2-3; size: few; CDR3: AWSVRDRDTDTQY
V: TRBV4-1; J: TRBJ2-2; size: few; CDR3: ASSLRLTGNTGELF
V: TRBV4-1; J: TRBJ2-7; size: few; CDR3: ASSQGTSGNYEQY
V: TRBV5-5; J: TRBJ1-2; size: NA; CDR3: ASSSGTATNYGYT
V: TRBV27; J: TRBJ1-5; size: NA; CDR3: ASQGVGQPQH
V: TRBV6-5; J: TRBJ2-7; size: NA; CDR3: ASNRPIASYEQY
V: TRBV7-2; J: TRBJ1-5; size: few; CDR3: ASSLARDQPQH
V: TRBV7-9; J: TRBJ1-3; size: NA; CDR3: ASSPGTGGFSGNTIY
V: TRBV6-5; J: TRBJ1-1; size: NA; CDR3: ASSNEGAWTEAF
V: TRBV7-9; J: TRBJ2-2; size: NA; CDR3: ASSQGQGTNTGELF
V: TRBV20-1; J: TRBJ1-2; size: NA; CDR3: SARDRLGFT
V: TRBV9; J: TRBJ1-6; size: NA; CDR3: ASSGRDPSNSPLH
V: TRBV6-5; J: TRBJ2-1; size: once; CDR3: ASTGGSGNEQF
V: TRBV20-1; J: TRBJ1-2; size: NA; CDR3: SASVFGTGKSGGYT
V: TRBV5-5; J: TRBJ2-2; size: few; CDR3: ASSLRLAGGTNTGELF
V: TRBV7-9; J: TRBJ2-1; size: NA; CDR3: ASSFTGTNNEQF
V: TRBV2; J: TRBJ1-6; size: NA; CDR3: TSSEQANSPLH
V: TRBV5-1; J: TRBJ2-7; size: NA; CDR3: ASSSLSSYEQY
V: TRBV21-1; J: TRBJ1-5; size: NA; CDR3: ASSKTGGDNQPQH
V: TRBV30; J: TRBJ1-3; size: NA; CDR3: AWIYRSSGNTIY
V: TRBV18; J: TRBJ2-7; size: NA; CDR3: ASSREQGYEQY
V: TRBV30; J: TRBJ1-4; size: NA; CDR3: AWGRGGGSNEKLF
V: TRBV7-2; J: TRBJ2-1; size: NA; CDR3: ASSLDVASGYNEQF